Listed here are 21 T cell receptor beta chains from one sample, sequenced in a study of long-term antiretroviral therapy in people with HIV. A v3.0 immunoSEQ assay was performed at survey level. Generated by immunoSEQ multiplex PCR, the TCRdb table keeps only in-frame clones and is missing some. The data show 28,000 or so clones, approximately 87% seen once. The sequences come from unsorted PBMCs, collected 0.5 years after starting antiretroviral therapy. The receptors were gathered from a woman aged 18 to 35 with HIV.

This chain connects TRBV5-1 to TRBJ2-7; D tentatively reads TRBD1 or TRBD2 (6 bases each). CDR3 size: 13 residues. V was shortened by 4 bases and J by 3 bases, with 11 bases between the two germline ends. Germline CDR1 is SGHRS and CDR2 is YFSETQ. CDR3: CASSEGEVYEQYF. The CDR3 nucleotides read TGCGCCAGCAGCGAGGGGGAGGTCTACGAGCAGTACTTC.

The V gene is TRBV6-4, the J gene TRBJ1-1; D call uncertain. The V end lost 2 bases, the J end lost 2 bases, and 9 bases lay between the germline ends. The CDR3 extends over 14 amino acids. Per germline, CDR1 MRHNA and CDR2 SNTAGT. The CDR3 loop is CASSDGQQNTEAFF. The DNA of the CDR3 is TGTGCCAGCAGTGACGGGCAGCAAAACACTGAAGCTTTCTTT.

This chain uses TRBV7-6 with TRBJ2-3; weak D call: TRBD2 (5 bases). The CDR3 has 18 amino acids. Deletions cut 7 bases from V and 4 bases from J, with 27 bases between. Germline CDR1 is SGHVS and CDR2 is FNYEAQ. The CDR3 nucleotides are TGTGCCAGCACCGGGGTGGACGGGTGGGGATTAAAGGCAGATACGCAGTATTTT. This codes for CASTGVDGWGLKADTQYF.

This chain links TRBV7-9 with TRBJ1-1, with TRBD1 matching 7 bases. The V segment lost 5 bases and the J segment 0 bases; nucleotides outside the gene matches: 6. CDR3 length equals 15 residues. Germline V lookup: CDR1 SEHNR, CDR2 FQNEAQ (reference sequence). The CDR3 bases are TGTGCCAGCAGCCCGTTCGGGACAGTGAACACTGAAGCTTTCTTT. Encoded protein: CASSPFGTVNTEAFF.

The rearrangement uses TRBV4-3 and TRBJ2-7; 8 positions match TRBD2. This CDR3 region has 15 residues. CDR1 and CDR2 from the germline V gene are LGHNA and YSLEER. V lost 0 bases, J lost 7 bases, and 8 bases stayed unmatched. CDR3 in DNA: TGCGCCAGCAGCCAAGATTCGGGAGGGCCCGGGGAGCAGTACTTC. Encoded protein: CASSQDSGGPGEQYF.

The CDR3 DNA is TGTGCCAGTAGTATAGCGCAGGTGACGGATGAGCAGTTCTTC. Its protein is CASSIAQVTDEQFF. The chain uses TRBV19 and TRBJ2-1; unclear D gene. From germline, CDR1 is LNHDA and CDR2 SQIVND (reference sequence). Trimming took 1 base from V and 8 from J, leaving 12 bases between them. The CDR3 covers 14 residues.

CDR3 residues: CASSVEGSGDQPQHF. Written as DNA, the CDR3 is TGTGCCAGCAGCGTAGAGGGGTCAGGGGATCAGCCCCAGCATTTT. This chain connects TRBV9 to TRBJ1-5, with D perhaps TRBD1 (6 bases). The CDR3 spans 15 residues. Trimming cost V 0 bases and J 5 bases, with 12 bases left between them. Per the germline V gene, CDR1 is SGDLS and CDR2 is YYNGEE.

The chain links TRBV5-6 to TRBJ2-2; 7 positions match TRBD2. This CDR3 comprises 17 residues. CDR1 is SGHDT, CDR2 YYEEEE, per germline. V lost 4 bases to trimming and J lost 5 bases; unmatched junction nucleotides: 14. The CDR3 DNA is TGTGCCAGCAGCCCCAGGCCGGGGTGGGGAGGGACCGGGGAGCTGTTTTTT. Its protein is CASSPRPGWGGTGELFF.

The V call is TRBV14, the J call TRBJ1-3, with no clear D. Trimming took 6 bases from V and 4 from J, leaving 13 bases between them. This CDR3 has 14 amino acids. Germline CDR1 SGHDN, CDR2 FVKESK. This chain's CDR3 is CASRRGISGNTIYF. The CDR3 region has the DNA TGTGCCAGCAGACGAGGGATATCCGGAAACACCATATATTTT.

J is TRBJ1-1 and V is TRBV9; no clear D gene. The CDR3 sequence is 13 residues long. Germline lookup yields CDR1 SGDLS and CDR2 YYNGEE. V lost 4 bases and J 0 bases, leaving 7 bases between the germline ends. The CDR3 bases are TGTGCCAGCAGCCCTGGAATGAACACTGAAGCTTTCTTT. Protein product: CASSPGMNTEAFF.

There are a few counts of this clone. This chain connects TRBV7-2 to TRBJ1-2; TRBD1 matches at 9 bases. Looked up from germline, CDR1 is SGHTA and CDR2 is FQGNSA. V gave up 4 bases and J gave up 7 bases; unmatched junction bases: 4. This CDR3 spans 13 amino acids. This CDR3 reads CASSYRQGGGYTF. CDR3 sequence (DNA): TGTGCCAGCAGCTACCGACAGGGGGGTGGCTACACCTTC.

J is TRBJ2-2 and V is TRBV9, with D maybe TRBD2 (5 bases). Germline assignment: CDR1 SGDLS and CDR2 YYNGEE. The CDR3 runs to 14 residues. Trimming stripped 5 bases from V and 4 bases from J, with 12 bases between. The CDR3 coding sequence is TGTGCCAGCAGGGGGTCGGGATCCACCGGGGAGCTGTTTTTT. This sequence encodes CASRGSGSTGELFF.

V gene TRBV5-1 combines with J gene TRBJ2-3; the D gene could be TRBD1 or TRBD2 (5 bases each). The germline CDR1 and CDR2 sequences are SGHRS and YFSETQ. CDR3 length: 17 residues. The V end was cut by 3 bases, the J end by 4 bases, with 21 bases between. The CDR3 bases are TGCGCCAGCAGCTGGGTTGAGGGGAAATATGAGGCAGATACGCAGTATTTT. This encodes CASSWVEGKYEADTQYF.

The count of this clone is one. The genes are TRBV9 and TRBJ2-7, with 8 bases identical to TRBD2. The CDR3 covers 14 residues. Germline assignment: CDR1 SGDLS and CDR2 YYNGEE. V trimming: 0 bases; J trimming: 4 bases; junction bases outside the gene matches: 3. CDR3 protein: CASSVAGGPYEQYF. CDR3 coding DNA: TGTGCCAGCAGCGTAGCGGGGGGGCCTTACGAGCAGTACTTC.

V gene TRBV7-9 combines with J gene TRBJ2-7; possibly TRBD1 or TRBD2 for D (5 bases each). Trimming took 0 bases from V and 5 from J, leaving 8 bases between them. The CDR3 loop spans 13 amino acids. The germline V gene encodes CDR1 SEHNR and CDR2 FQNEAQ (reference sequence). The CDR3 here is CASSLARGDEQYF. The CDR3 bases are TGTGCCAGCAGCTTAGCTCGAGGGGACGAGCAGTACTTC.

V is TRBV4-3 and J is TRBJ2-5, with a tentative D call TRBD1 (6 bases). Trimming left V 5 bases short and J 0 bases short, with 16 bases between. Germline CDR1 LGHNA, CDR2 YSLEER. This CDR3 spans 16 amino acids. The CDR3 DNA sequence: TGCGCCAGCAGCAAGGGGGAGAACGGGTACCAAGAGACCCAGTACTTC. It encodes CASSKGENGYQETQYF.

This rearrangement joins TRBV7-2 to TRBJ1-5; D is unclear. Trimming removed 2 bases from V and 4 bases from J, with 18 bases in between. The V gene's germline CDR1 is SGHTA and CDR2 FQGNSA. The CDR3 is 17 amino acids. The CDR3 DNA is TGTGCCAGCAGCTTACGCGATACTACGGGAGCGAATCAGCCCCAGCATTTT. This gives the protein CASSLRDTTGANQPQHF.

V usage is TRBV5-8 and J usage is TRBJ1-1; D call uncertain. V dropped 1 base and J dropped 0 bases, with 4 bases sitting between them. This CDR3 comprises 13 residues. The germline gives CDR1 SGHTS, CDR2 YDEGEE. CDR3 nucleotide sequence: TGTGCCAGCAGCTTGTCTGTGAACACTGAAGCTTTCTTT. Translated, it gives CASSLSVNTEAFF.

The chain has TRBV7-9 and TRBJ2-7; possibly TRBD1 for D (5 bases). V was shortened by 5 bases and J by 3 bases, with 11 bases between the two germline ends. CDR3 length equals 13 residues. CDR1 SEHNR and CDR2 FQNEAQ come from the germline V gene (reference sequence). The CDR3 is CASSLYTGYEQYF. The CDR3 bases are TGTGCCAGCAGCCTATACACAGGCTACGAGCAGTACTTC.

The chain employs TRBV28 and TRBJ2-7, with D perhaps assigned TRBD1 or TRBD2 (5 bases each). The V gene's germline CDR1 is MDHEN and CDR2 SYDVKM. V lost 3 bases to trimming and J lost 7 bases, with 13 bases between them. The CDR3 length is 13 residues. CDR3 region: CASSLGRVGEQYF. The CDR3, as DNA: TGTGCCAGCAGTTTGGGACGGGTCGGGGAGCAGTACTTC.

This sequence joins TRBV9 and TRBJ1-2; 9 bases agree with TRBD1. V was clipped by 2 bases and J by 4 bases; unmatched bases: 3. The length of the CDR3 is 14 residues. Per the germline V gene, CDR1 is SGDLS and CDR2 is YYNGEE. CDR3 loop: CASSVRDRAYGYTF. In nucleotides, the CDR3 is TGTGCCAGCAGCGTCCGGGACAGGGCCTATGGCTACACCTTC.